There are a few counts of the clone carrying this TCR beta chain. Sorting used thawed, overnight-rested PBMC stained with anti-CD3, a viability dye and GMM-loaded CD1B tetramer. CD1B tetramers were loaded with Rhodococcus equi-derived C32 glucose monomycolate. The data were obtained in a study of T cells in tuberculosis. The overall study: Sequenced TCRs come from CD1B-GMM tetramer-binding T cells. Study-level points and caveats: The stringent gate may have excluded weak CD1B-GMM tetramer binders.

The CDR3 has 15 residues. The germline V gene encodes CDR1 MDHEN and CDR2 SYDVKM. The V and J ends lost 7 bases and 0 bases, in that order; junction bases with no gene match: 3. TCR-alpha and TCR-beta chains were sequenced unpaired. The protocol was immunoSEQ multiplex PCR, while the TCRdb copy is restricted to in-frame clones and leaves out a portion. The sample has roughly 60,000 clones, 80% to 85% seen once. The sequencing sample was made of CD1b-GMM tetramer-negative cells sorted from PBMCs. This receptor was identified in an adult woman with latent tuberculosis. The gene calls are TRBV28 and TRBJ2-2; 9 nucleotides align to TRBD2. CDR3 protein: CASTSGRSNTGELFF. CDR3 nucleotides: TGTGCCAGCACAAGCGGGAGGTCGAACACCGGGGAGCTGTTTTTT.